Listed here are 16 T cell receptor beta chains from one sample, sequenced in a study of T cell repertoires in cytomegalovirus infection (dated by TCRdb to between 2019 and 2020). TCRdb records Illumina HiSeq 1500 as the sequencer. TCRdb redid the processing of the public reads, applying fastp at Q25 and MiXCR, and retained in-frame beta chains. Each record represents a unique CDR3 protein, reported with the most common genes and DNA among its rows. This sample comprises about 140,000 distinct CDR3 sequences, under 8.5% of them detected only once. More than 15% of the sample is in the top ten clones. What was sequenced was PBMCs. The receptors come from a human donor in good health (CMV status not recorded). Some clones in this sample may be carry-over from other donors' samples.

This clonotype was counted at least ten times. V usage is TRBV11-3 and J usage is TRBJ2-3; 14 positions agree with TRBD2. Losses at the gene ends were 5 bases for V and 10 bases for J; bases not matched to a gene: 2. There are 13 residues in the CDR3. Looked up from germline, CDR1 is SGHNT and CDR2 is YENEEA. The CDR3 is CASSGTSGGSQYF. CDR3 nucleotide sequence: TGTGCCAGCAGCGGGACTAGCGGGGGATCGCAGTATTTT.

V is TRBV27 and J is TRBJ2-5; D is tentatively TRBD1 or TRBD2 (5 bases each). Germline V gives CDR1 MNHEY, CDR2 SMNVEV (reference sequence). The CDR3 loop spans 15 amino acids. V dropped 3 bases and J dropped 1 base, with 12 bases sitting between them. The CDR3 is CASSFTGRPQETQYF. The DNA of the CDR3 is TGTGCCAGCAGTTTCACGGGACGGCCCCAAGAGACCCAGTACTTC.

This clonotype was found many times. The chain joins TRBV7-8 to TRBJ2-5; 11 nucleotides align to TRBD1. Germline trimming cut 5 bases from V and 3 bases from J; bases unmatched to any gene: 8. CDR3 length: 16 amino acids. Germline-derived CDR1 and CDR2 are SGHVS and FQNEAQ. CDR3 sequence reads: CASSTRTGGGKETQYF. Here the CDR3 DNA reads TGTGCCAGCAGCACAAGGACAGGGGGCGGGAAAGAGACCCAGTACTTC.

The gene calls are TRBV9 and TRBJ2-6, with D perhaps TRBD2 (5 bases). Germline lookup yields CDR1 SGDLS and CDR2 YYNGEE. The CDR3 has 15 amino acids. V was trimmed by 5 bases and J by 1 base, leaving 10 bases between them. The CDR3 is CASRGVASGANVLTF. DNA for the CDR3: TGTGCCAGCAGGGGCGTAGCGTCTGGGGCCAACGTCCTGACTTTC.

This clonotype was recorded many times. V and J are TRBV28 and TRBJ2-7; D uncertain. This CDR3 is 13 amino acids long. Trimming stripped 2 bases from V and 3 bases from J, with 8 bases between. CDR1 MDHEN and CDR2 SYDVKM come from the germline V gene. CDR3 in amino acids: CASSLARSYEQYF. The DNA for the CDR3 is TGTGCCAGCAGTTTAGCCAGGAGCTACGAGCAGTACTTC.

The rearrangement joins TRBV29-1 to TRBJ2-1; D unclear. V dropped 4 bases and J dropped 5 bases, with 6 bases sitting between them. CDR3 length equals 11 residues. CDR1 and CDR2 (germline): SQVTM, ANQGSEA. CDR3 nucleotide sequence: TGCAGCGTTGGTAGGGACAATGAGCAGTTCTTC. It yields the protein CSVGRDNEQFF.

This clonotype was counted ten times or more. J is TRBJ2-7 and V is TRBV25-1; D ambiguous. The ends were cut back, 6 bases at V and 4 bases at J, with 7 bases in the middle. The CDR3 has 11 amino acids. CDR1 is MGHDK and CDR2 is SYGVNS in the germline V gene. The CDR3 spells CASRLWYEQYF. CDR3 coding DNA: TGTGCCAGCAGACTTTGGTACGAGCAGTACTTC.

This clonotype has ten or more counts. This chain connects TRBV7-2 to TRBJ2-3; 12 positions match TRBD2. CDR3 length equals 14 residues. V lost 7 bases and J lost 6; bases outside the gene matches: 5. Per the germline V gene, CDR1 is SGHTA and CDR2 is FQGNSA. The CDR3: CASTSGGAGDTQYF. In DNA, the CDR3 is TGTGCCAGCACTAGCGGGGGGGCCGGGGATACGCAGTATTTT.

This clonotype was found many times. The rearrangement links TRBV10-3 to TRBJ1-2, with no clear D. The CDR3 runs to 13 residues. The ends were cut back, 2 bases at V and 4 bases at J, with 8 bases in the middle. The germline V gene has CDR1 ENHRY and CDR2 SYGVKD. The CDR3: CAISEPRSYGYTF. The CDR3 DNA reads as TGTGCCATCAGTGAGCCGAGAAGCTATGGCTACACCTTC.

This clonotype came up many times. V is TRBV7-2 and J is TRBJ2-5; no clear D. Germline V gene data show CDR1 as SGHTA and CDR2 as FQGNSA. Trimming took off 5 bases at V and 5 bases at J, with 15 bases between the two ends. The CDR3 contains 14 residues. DNA for the CDR3: TGTGCCAGCAGCCTAAATGGAGCTGGGGAGACCCAGTACTTC. Translation: CASSLNGAGETQYF.

This clonotype occurred many times. The genes are TRBV7-8 and TRBJ2-2; the D is unclear. V was shortened by 5 bases and J by 2 bases, with 15 bases between the two germline ends. CDR3 length: 16 residues. Germline V CDR1 and CDR2: SGHVS, FQNEAQ. The CDR3 bases are TGTGCCAGCAGCGACCTCCCCAGCTTAAACACCGGGGAGCTGTTTTTT. Protein product: CASSDLPSLNTGELFF.

This chain links TRBV5-3 with TRBJ1-2, with D perhaps TRBD1 (6 bases). TRBV5-3 is known as an ORF, though its function is uncertain. The CDR3 is 12 amino acids. CDR3 bases: TGTGTCAGCAGCAGGGGCGACTATGGCTACACCTTC. Translated, it gives CVSSRGDYGYTF.

This clonotype was found many times. The chain combines TRBV2 with TRBJ1-5, with TRBD1 matching 8 bases. CDR3 size: 17 residues. Germline values: CDR1 SNHLY, CDR2 FYNNEI. V was pared by 2 bases and J by 6 bases, with 12 bases of the junction left unmatched. The CDR3 here is CASSEMLARGRSQPQHF. CDR3 DNA sequence: TGTGCCAGCAGTGAAATGCTCGCCAGGGGGCGCTCTCAGCCCCAGCATTTT.

There are many counts of this clonotype. The genes are TRBV19 and TRBJ2-3; D gene uncertain. CDR1 is LNHDA and CDR2 is SQIVND in the germline V gene (reference sequence). The CDR3 loop spans 12 amino acids. The V gene lost 5 bases and the J gene lost 0 bases, with 3 bases spanning the gap. Written as DNA, the CDR3 is TGTGCCAGTAGTGCTAGCACAGATACGCAGTATTTT. Translated, it gives CASSASTDTQYF.

This clonotype was seen at least ten times. V usage is TRBV12-3 or TRBV12-4 and J usage is TRBJ1-2; 8 nucleotides match TRBD1. The CDR3 has 15 residues. With V trimmed by 4 bases and J by 4 bases, 8 bases remained unmatched. For the CDR3, the DNA is TGTGCCAGCAGTTCCTCCGGACAGGGACTCTATGGCTACACCTTC. Translating it yields CASSSSGQGLYGYTF.

This clonotype was observed many times. The chain recombines TRBV29-1 with TRBJ2-5; 10 positions agree with TRBD2. The V and J ends lost 5 bases and 2 bases, in that order; junction bases with no gene match: 5. The CDR3 length is 14 residues. CDR1 is SQVTM and CDR2 is ANQGSEA in the germline V gene. The CDR3 DNA sequence: TGCAGCGTTCGTCGGGGACTAGCGCAAGAGACCCAGTACTTC. Its protein is CSVRRGLAQETQYF.